This TCR beta chain was profiled in a study of blood T cells in healthy people across ages. Ranging in age from roughly 6 to 90, the donors were healthy Caucasian individuals from Russia. Next came a second PCR, run for about 6 to 11 cycles, which used a sample-barcoded 5' primer along with a J-beta primer mix. A 12-random-nucleotide template-switch adaptor tagged each cDNA molecule. Researchers report that each sample yielded at least 3 million CDR3-containing paired-end reads. TCRdb itself ran the 5' RACE reads through MiXCR, one entry per CDR3 protein. The table has just under 900,000 distinct CDR3 sequences, around 26% seen once; the top ten hold roughly 17%. The sample holds many counts of this clonotype. Antigen specificity is unknown. Between the trimmed V and J ends, which lost 0 bases and 4 bases, there was a span of 9 bases. Germline-derived CDR1 and CDR2 are SGHVS and FQNEAQ. CDR3 length: 14 residues.

Findings and caveats of the study: There was a strong correlation between TCR beta diversity and naive T cell percentage.

V is TRBV7-8 and J is TRBJ2-5; D gene unclear. This clonotype was obtained from a woman of 80 years or more in good health. Sequenced input: blood. CDR3 sequence: CASSLARFLETQYF. CDR3 bases: TGTGCCAGCAGCTTAGCGAGATTTTTAGAGACCCAGTACTTC.